This TCR beta chain originates from a study of CD8+ T cells in alopecia areata. Looking at the study overall: Tofacitinib therapy lasting 6 to 18 months was followed by 6 months off drug.

Germline V gene data show CDR1 as SGHDT and CDR2 as YYEEEE. CDR3 length: 16 amino acids. Germline trimming cut 4 bases from V and 2 bases from J; bases unmatched to any gene: 7. Extraction of RNA preceded its reverse transcription into cDNA, which served as the sequencing template. Clones were read by immunoSEQ multiplex PCR, and TCRdb kept only the in-frame ones, dropping some. Of roughly 110,000 clones listed, about 59% are singletons. As for this clone: Its target is not known.

Regarding treatment: oral pan-JAK inhibitor, 5-10 mg twice daily. Findings and caveats of the study: Treatment with tofacitinib significantly lowered scalp clonality and reduced expanded CD8+ clones among the top 100.

Sequencing used CD8+ T cells sorted from blood, obtained at week 24, from a patient treated with tofacitinib. The chain employs TRBV5-6 and TRBJ2-5, with 11 bases that match TRBD1. This TCR was sampled from a human donor with alopecia areata. The CDR3 DNA is TGTGCCAGCAGCACCGGGACAGGGGGTTATCAAGAGACCCAGTACTTC. Its translation: CASSTGTGGYQETQYF.